In its sample, the clone carrying this T cell receptor (beta chain) was seen once. The data were obtained in a study of T cell changes during pregnancy in multiple sclerosis. This table comes from immunoSEQ multiplex PCR, and its TCRdb copy is limited to in-frame clones, with some not included. The sample lists 60,000 to 95,000 clones; around nine tenths were seen once. Germline CDR1 and CDR2: SGHNT and YYREEE (reference sequence). With V trimmed by 0 bases and J by 1 base, 3 bases remained unmatched. CDR3 size: 15 residues. Specimen: CD4+ T cells from peripheral blood mononuclear cells, collected before pregnancy. The clonotype comes from a female donor with multiple sclerosis, enrolled in a pregnancy study. The J gene is TRBJ1-1, the V gene TRBV5-4, with 7 bases matching TRBD1. The CDR3 DNA reads TGTGCCAGCAGCTTGGCAGGGGGAGGGAACACTGAAGCTTTCTTT. Amino acids: CASSLAGGGNTEAFF. The full variable domain, rest sourced from reference TRBV5-4 and TRBJ1-1, is ETGVTQSPTHLIKTRGQQVTLRCSSQSGHNTVSWYQQALGQGPQFIFQYYREEENGRGNFPPRFSGLQFPNYSSELNVNALELDDSALYLCASSLAGGGNTEAFFGQGTRLTVV.